Listed below are T cell receptor beta chains from one sample, sequenced in a study of blood T cell repertoires in COVID-19. This table comes from immunoSEQ multiplex PCR, and its TCRdb copy is limited to in-frame clones, with some not included. This sample carries roughly 130,000 clones, 90% of them seen once, and the ten largest clones take 4% to 5%. The sample consisted of peripheral blood. These receptors all come from a man between 60 and 75 years old with COVID-19, enrolled during active disease. Each CDR3 is given with its conserved first and last residue. The order of the fields is CDR3 length, clone size, D gene, J gene, V gene, CDR3 protein, CDR3 DNA. D genes are given only for firm matches. Clone size is not always given. Where it is, it says once, few, many or a class for expanded clones.

14 | - | TRBD1 | TRBJ2-5 | TRBV9 | CASSGPGTEETQYF | TGTGCCAGCAGCGGGCCCGGGACAGAAGAGACCCAGTACTTC
16 | once | TRBD2 | TRBJ2-2 | TRBV9 | CASSVGLAGAFGELFF | TGTGCCAGCAGCGTAGGTCTAGCGGGAGCTTTCGGGGAGCTGTTTTTT
17 | - | TRBD1 | TRBJ1-3 | TRBV18 | CASSSSQGQGTENTIYF | TGTGCCAGCTCATCCTCCCAGGGACAGGGGACTGAAAACACCATATATTTT
19 | - | - | TRBJ2-1 | TRBV24-1 | CATSDWGAPSGGFMEEQFF | TGTGCCACCAGTGATTGGGGGGCTCCTAGCGGAGGGTTTATGGAAGAGCAGTTCTTC
14 | - | TRBD2 | TRBJ2-7 | TRBV2 | CASSGLAGDEEQYF | TGTGCCAGCAGTGGACTAGCGGGAGACGAGGAGCAGTACTTC
14 | - | - | TRBJ2-3 | TRBV6-4 | CASSDGLAGDTQYF | TGTGCCAGCAGTGATGGGCTAGCAGGAGATACGCAGTATTTT
16 | - | - | TRBJ2-2 | TRBV5-1 | CASSLDGPGDYGELFF | TGCGCCAGCAGCTTGGATGGGCCAGGGGATTACGGGGAGCTGTTTTTT
15 | few | - | TRBJ2-3 | TRBV19 | CASSISWGHSDTQYF | TGTGCCAGTAGTATTAGTTGGGGGCATTCAGATACGCAGTATTTT
13 | few | - | TRBJ1-1 | TRBV2 | CASGAEKNTEAFF | TGTGCCAGCGGAGCAGAGAAAAACACTGAAGCTTTCTTT
13 | - | TRBD2 | TRBJ2-7 | TRBV5-1 | CASSFIAGSEQYF | TGCGCCAGCAGCTTTATAGCGGGAAGCGAGCAGTACTTC
15 | few | TRBD2 | TRBJ2-2 | TRBV9 | CASSVGTSGGGELFF | TGTGCCAGCAGCGTGGGGACTAGCGGGGGCGGGGAGCTGTTTTTT
15 | - | - | TRBJ2-2 | TRBV24-1 | CATSDFGDYTGELFF | TGTGCCACCAGTGATTTCGGGGATTACACCGGGGAGCTGTTTTTT
14 | - | TRBD1 | TRBJ1-5 | TRBV5-5 | CASSRTGSNQPQHF | TGTGCCAGCAGCCGGACAGGGAGCAATCAGCCCCAGCATTTT
13 | - | TRBD1 | TRBJ2-7 | TRBV6-5 | CASTRTGGNEQYF | TGTGCCAGCACAAGAACAGGGGGCAACGAGCAGTACTTC
16 | - | - | TRBJ1-5 | TRBV6-6 | CASSFISPGTNQPQHF | TGTGCCAGCAGTTTCATCTCCCCGGGTACCAATCAGCCCCAGCATTTT
13 | - | - | TRBJ2-1 | TRBV5-4 | CASSQTTYNEQFF | TGTGCCAGCAGCCAGACAACCTACAATGAGCAGTTCTTC
12 | - | - | TRBJ2-7 | TRBV10-2 | CASSEPAYEQYF | TGCGCCAGCAGTGAGCCGGCCTACGAGCAGTACTTC
12 | - | - | TRBJ1-3 | TRBV29-1 | CSVLFSPNTIYF | TGCAGCGTCCTCTTCTCTCCTAACACCATATATTTT
11 | - | - | TRBJ2-7 | TRBV7-9 | CASSLGAEQYF | TGTGCCAGCAGCTTAGGTGCGGAGCAGTACTTC
16 | - | - | TRBJ1-4 | TRBV4-1 | CASSQGPLATNEKLFF | TGCGCCAGCAGCCAAGGTCCTTTAGCAACTAATGAAAAACTGTTTTTT
13 | few | - | TRBJ2-7 | TRBV18 | CASSPPSSYEQYF | TGTGCCAGCTCACCTCCCAGCTCCTACGAGCAGTACTTC
12 | - | - | TRBJ1-1 | TRBV19 | CASSPGLKEAFF | TGTGCCAGTAGTCCGGGACTGAAAGAAGCTTTCTTT
17 | - | TRBD1 | TRBJ1-1 | TRBV7-6 | CASSLGDRGFVHTEAFF | TGTGCCAGCAGCTTAGGGGACAGGGGGTTTGTCCACACTGAAGCTTTCTTT
19 | - | TRBD2 | TRBJ2-3 | TRBV19 | CASRFRVQAGGPSADTQYF | TGTGCCAGTAGATTCCGGGTGCAAGCGGGAGGGCCCTCTGCAGATACGCAGTATTTT
14 | - | - | TRBJ2-3 | TRBV6-2/TRBV6-3 | CASSLAQSTDTQYF | TGTGCCAGCAGTTTAGCGCAGTCCACAGATACGCAGTATTTT
14 | - | - | TRBJ1-2 | TRBV6-6 | CASLASGASYGYTF | TGTGCCAGCCTCGCTAGCGGGGCTAGCTATGGCTACACCTTC
13 | - | - | TRBJ1-5 | TRBV7-9 | CASSRGSNQPQHF | TGTGCCAGCAGCCGGGGGAGCAATCAGCCCCAGCATTTT
16 | once | - | TRBJ1-2 | TRBV28 | CASRTTLGQGNYGYTF | TGTGCCAGCAGGACCACACTGGGACAAGGGAACTATGGCTACACCTTC
12 | - | TRBD1 | TRBJ2-7 | TRBV7-9 | CASSYRGYEQYF | TGTGCCAGCAGCTACAGGGGTTACGAGCAGTACTTC
13 | - | TRBD2 | TRBJ2-7 | TRBV12-3/TRBV12-4 | CASSRTSGYEQYF | TGTGCCAGCAGTCGGACTAGCGGCTACGAGCAGTACTTC
19 | - | TRBD2 | TRBJ2-2 | TRBV4-1 | CASSQETGWTSGSSGELFF | TGCGCCAGCAGCCAAGAAACAGGGTGGACTAGCGGGAGCTCCGGGGAGCTGTTTTTT
13 | few | - | TRBJ1-6 | TRBV30 | CAWSPSGDSPLHF | TGTGCCTGGAGCCCATCGGGGGATTCACCCCTCCACTTT
16 | - | TRBD2 | TRBJ2-3 | TRBV4-2 | CASSHLGGRVADTQYF | TGTGCCAGCAGCCACCTCGGCGGGAGGGTGGCAGATACGCAGTATTTT
14 | few | TRBD1 | TRBJ1-6 | TRBV12-5 | CASGLTGGSSPLHF | TGTGCTAGTGGATTGACAGGGGGAAGTTCACCCCTCCACTTT
16 | - | - | TRBJ1-4 | TRBV10-1 | CASSLKRGIGCEKLFF | TGCGCCAGCAGTCTAAAACGGGGAATAGGGTGTGAAAAACTGTTTTTT
15 | - | TRBD1 | TRBJ2-7 | TRBV9 | CASSASTGGGYEQYF | TGTGCCAGCAGCGCATCGACAGGGGGTGGCTACGAGCAGTACTTC
17 | - | - | TRBJ2-2 | TRBV5-1 | CASSLAPASDNTGELFF | TGCGCCAGCAGCTTGGCCCCGGCTAGCGACAACACCGGGGAGCTGTTTTTT
14 | - | - | TRBJ1-1 | TRBV18 | CASSPLSRNTEAFF | TGTGCCAGCTCACCACTTTCCAGGAACACTGAAGCTTTCTTT
16 | - | - | TRBJ2-1 | TRBV6-5 | CASSYSPGGVYNEQFF | TGTGCCAGCAGTTACTCCCCGGGCGGGGTCTACAATGAGCAGTTCTTC
14 | - | TRBD1 | TRBJ1-1 | TRBV18 | CASSPGTGNTEAFF | TGTGCCAGCTCACCTGGGACAGGGAACACTGAAGCTTTCTTT
17 | - | TRBD1 | TRBJ1-1 | TRBV10-3 | CAISKSGTGGDITEAFF | TGTGCCATCAGTAAATCCGGGACAGGGGGCGATATTACTGAAGCTTTCTTT
14 | - | - | TRBJ1-6 | TRBV11-2 | CASSPRQAYSPLHF | TGTGCCAGCAGCCCCCGACAGGCATATTCACCCCTCCACTTT
14 | - | - | TRBJ2-7 | TRBV7-2 | CASSLRSLSYEQYF | TGTGCCAGCAGCTTACGGAGCCTCTCCTACGAGCAGTACTTC
12 | - | - | TRBJ1-2 | TRBV7-9 | CASSPTDYGYTF | TGTGCCAGCAGCCCCACGGACTATGGCTACACCTTC
11 | - | - | TRBJ1-1 | TRBV30 | CASSVNTEAFF | TGTGCCTCCTCAGTGAACACTGAAGCTTTCTTT